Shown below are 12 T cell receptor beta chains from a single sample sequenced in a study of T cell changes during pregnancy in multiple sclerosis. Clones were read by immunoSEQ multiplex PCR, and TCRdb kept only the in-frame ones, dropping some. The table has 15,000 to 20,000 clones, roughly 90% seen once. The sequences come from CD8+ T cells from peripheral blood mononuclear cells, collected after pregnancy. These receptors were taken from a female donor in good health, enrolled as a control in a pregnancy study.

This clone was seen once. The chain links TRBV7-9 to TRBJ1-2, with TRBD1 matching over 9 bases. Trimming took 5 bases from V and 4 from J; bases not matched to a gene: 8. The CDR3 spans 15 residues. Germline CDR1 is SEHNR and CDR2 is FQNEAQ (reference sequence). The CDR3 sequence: CASSQRDREPYGYTF. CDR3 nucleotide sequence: TGTGCCAGCAGCCAACGGGACAGGGAACCCTATGGCTACACCTTC.

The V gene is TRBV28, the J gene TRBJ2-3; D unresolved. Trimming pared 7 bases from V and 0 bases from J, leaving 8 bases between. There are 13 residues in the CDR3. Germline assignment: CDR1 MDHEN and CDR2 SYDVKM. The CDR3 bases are TGTGCCAGCACAAAGCGTAGCACAGATACGCAGTATTTT. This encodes CASTKRSTDTQYF.

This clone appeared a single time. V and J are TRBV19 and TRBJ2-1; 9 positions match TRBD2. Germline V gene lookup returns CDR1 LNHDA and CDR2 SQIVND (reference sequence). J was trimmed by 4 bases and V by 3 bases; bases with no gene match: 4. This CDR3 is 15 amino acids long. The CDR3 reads CASSIVAGEYNEQFF. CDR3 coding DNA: TGTGCCAGTAGTATTGTAGCGGGAGAATACAATGAGCAGTTCTTC.

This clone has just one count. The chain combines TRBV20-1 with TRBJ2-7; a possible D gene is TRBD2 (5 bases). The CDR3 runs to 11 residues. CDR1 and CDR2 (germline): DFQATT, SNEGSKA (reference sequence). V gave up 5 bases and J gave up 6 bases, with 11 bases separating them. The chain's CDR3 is CSAADSAEQYF. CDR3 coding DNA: TGCAGTGCTGCGGACTCAGCCGAGCAGTACTTC.

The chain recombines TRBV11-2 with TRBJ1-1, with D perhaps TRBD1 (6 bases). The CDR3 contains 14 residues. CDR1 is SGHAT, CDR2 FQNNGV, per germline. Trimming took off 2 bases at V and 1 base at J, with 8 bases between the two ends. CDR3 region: CASSLRGGNTEAFF. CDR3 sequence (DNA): TGTGCCAGCAGCTTAAGAGGGGGGAACACTGAAGCTTTCTTT.

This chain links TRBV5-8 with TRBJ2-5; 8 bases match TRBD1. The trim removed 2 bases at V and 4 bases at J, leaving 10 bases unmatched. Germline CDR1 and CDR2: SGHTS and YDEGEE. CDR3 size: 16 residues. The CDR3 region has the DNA TGTGCCAGCAGCTTTCAGGGGGCTTTTTTGGGAGAGACCCAGTACTTC. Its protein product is CASSFQGAFLGETQYF.

DNA of the CDR3: TGCGCCAGCGCCGAAAGTCCGGAGCTGAACACTGAAGCTTTCTTT. Its protein product is CASAESPELNTEAFF. The chain is built from TRBV10-1 and TRBJ1-1; no definite D call. Trimming left V 8 bases short and J 0 bases short, with 16 bases between. Germline V gene data show CDR1 as WNHNN and CDR2 as SYGVQD (reference sequence). CDR3 size: 15 residues.

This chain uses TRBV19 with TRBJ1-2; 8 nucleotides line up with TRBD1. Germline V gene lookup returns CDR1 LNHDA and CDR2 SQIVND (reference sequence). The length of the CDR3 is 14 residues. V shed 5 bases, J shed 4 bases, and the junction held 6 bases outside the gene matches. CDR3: CASSSGQGGYGYTF. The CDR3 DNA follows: TGTGCCAGTAGTTCCGGACAGGGTGGCTATGGCTACACCTTC.

CDR3: CASSTSGQISNYGYTF. In DNA form, the CDR3 reads TGTGCCAGCAGTACGTCCGGACAGATATCTAACTATGGCTACACCTTC. V and J are TRBV6-6 and TRBJ1-2; tentative D call: TRBD1 (6 bases). Trimming left V 5 bases short and J 0 bases short, with 16 bases between. This CDR3 comprises 16 residues. From germline, CDR1 is MNHNY and CDR2 SVGAGI (reference sequence).

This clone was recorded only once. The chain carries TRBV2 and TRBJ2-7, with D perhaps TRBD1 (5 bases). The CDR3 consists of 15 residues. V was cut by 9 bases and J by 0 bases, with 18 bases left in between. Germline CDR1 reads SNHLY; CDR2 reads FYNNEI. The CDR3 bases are TGTGCCAGAGGGGTCGTGGGTCGAAGCTCCTACGAGCAGTACTTC. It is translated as CARGVVGRSSYEQYF.

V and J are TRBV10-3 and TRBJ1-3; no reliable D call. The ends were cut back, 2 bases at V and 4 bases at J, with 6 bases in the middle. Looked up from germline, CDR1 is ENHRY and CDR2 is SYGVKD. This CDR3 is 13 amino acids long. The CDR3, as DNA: TGTGCCATCAGTGAGCCGGTAGGAAACACCATATATTTT. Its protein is CAISEPVGNTIYF.

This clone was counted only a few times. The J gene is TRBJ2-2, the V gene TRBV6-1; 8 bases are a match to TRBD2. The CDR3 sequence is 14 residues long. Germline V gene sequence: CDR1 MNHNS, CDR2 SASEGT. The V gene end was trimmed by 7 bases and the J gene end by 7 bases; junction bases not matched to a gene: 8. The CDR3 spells CASISPGGHGELFF. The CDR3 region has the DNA TGTGCCAGCATATCACCGGGGGGGCACGGGGAGCTGTTTTTT.